Sequencing of this T cell receptor beta chain was carried out in a study of blood T cell repertoires in COVID-19. Across the study: Sites in the United States, Italy and Spain provided acute and convalescent COVID-19 samples. Nucleic acid was either cDNA or gDNA, and it came from T cells, B-cell-depleted T cells, or PBMCs.

In the source study's methods: Using reference gene primer amplification, nucleated cell counts were estimated. Sequenced by immunoSEQ multiplex PCR; TCRdb stores in-frame clones only, minus some. V, J and clone size are taken as reported in that table, and D and trimming were inferred from the DNA itself. The table includes 150,000 or so clones, approximately 82% detected once. CDR1 is KGHSH, CDR2 LQKENI, per germline. Trimming removed 1 base from V and 0 bases from J, with 13 bases in between. The CDR3 consists of 17 residues. The sample consisted of peripheral blood. This TCR was sampled from a woman between 50 and 59 years old in a cohort sampled during active or convalescent COVID-19. The genes are TRBV18 and TRBJ1-3; the D is unclear. CDR3 DNA sequence: TGTGCCAGCTCACCACGGAGGGCCCAAAGCTCTGGAAACACCATATATTTT. Translating gives CASSPRRAQSSGNTIYF.